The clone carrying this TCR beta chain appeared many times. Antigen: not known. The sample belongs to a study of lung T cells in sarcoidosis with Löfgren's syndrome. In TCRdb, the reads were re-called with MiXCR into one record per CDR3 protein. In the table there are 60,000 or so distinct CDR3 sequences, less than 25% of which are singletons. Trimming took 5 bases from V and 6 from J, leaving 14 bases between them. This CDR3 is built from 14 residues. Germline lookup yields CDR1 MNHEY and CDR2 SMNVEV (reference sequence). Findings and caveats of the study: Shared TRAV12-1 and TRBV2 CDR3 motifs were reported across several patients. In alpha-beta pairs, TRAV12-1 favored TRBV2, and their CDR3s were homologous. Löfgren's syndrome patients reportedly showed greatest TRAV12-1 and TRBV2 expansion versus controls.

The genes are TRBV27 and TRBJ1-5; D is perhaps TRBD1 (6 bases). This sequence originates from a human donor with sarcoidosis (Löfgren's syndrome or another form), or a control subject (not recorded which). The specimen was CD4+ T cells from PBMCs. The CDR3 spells CASSLTGHLQPQHF. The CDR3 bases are TGTGCCAGCAGTCTTACAGGGCATCTTCAGCCCCAGCATTTT.